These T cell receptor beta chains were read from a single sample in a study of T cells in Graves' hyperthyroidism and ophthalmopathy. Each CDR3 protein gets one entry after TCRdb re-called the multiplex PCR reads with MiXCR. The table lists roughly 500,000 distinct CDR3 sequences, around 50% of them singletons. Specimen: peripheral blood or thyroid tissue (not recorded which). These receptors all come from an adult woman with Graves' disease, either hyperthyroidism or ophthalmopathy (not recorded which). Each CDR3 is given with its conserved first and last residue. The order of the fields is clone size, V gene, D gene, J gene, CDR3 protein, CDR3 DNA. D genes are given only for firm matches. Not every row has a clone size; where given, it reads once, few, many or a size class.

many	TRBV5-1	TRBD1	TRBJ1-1	CASSPGQAKVTAFF	TGCGCCAGCAGCCCTGGACAGGCAAAGGTCACGGCTTTCTTT
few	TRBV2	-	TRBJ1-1	CASSGMETEAFF	TGTGCCAGCAGTGGGATGGAAACTGAAGCTTTCTTT
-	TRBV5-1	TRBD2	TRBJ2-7	CASGNGPTASGSGYGQYF	TGCGCCAGCGGCAATGGACCGACCGCTAGCGGGAGTGGTTACGGGCAGTACTTC
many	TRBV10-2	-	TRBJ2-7	CASTSSNEQYF	TGCGCCAGCACATCCTCTAACGAGCAGTACTTC
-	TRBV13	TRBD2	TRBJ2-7	CASAWTSGRRTYEQYF	TGTGCCAGCGCTTGGACTAGCGGGAGGCGAACCTACGAGCAGTACTTC
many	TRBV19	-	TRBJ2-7	CASSPIGLLYEQYF	TGTGCCAGTAGTCCAATAGGCCTTCTCTACGAGCAGTACTTC
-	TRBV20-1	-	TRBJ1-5	CSAPNRDFGYEHF	TGCAGTGCTCCGAACCGGGACTTCGGCTACGAGCATTTT
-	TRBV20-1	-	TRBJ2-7	CSARNLLGAEQYF	TGCAGTGCTCGGAATCTCCTGGGGGCCGAGCAGTACTTC
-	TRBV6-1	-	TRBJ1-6	CASSPFGGTYSPLHF	TGTGCCAGCAGTCCCTTCGGAGGGACATATTCACCCCTCCACTTT
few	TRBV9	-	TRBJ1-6	CASSLTDSLSLHF	TGTGCCAGCAGCCTAACTGACAGCTTATCCCTCCACTTT
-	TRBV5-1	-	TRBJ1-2	CASSLGHSHGYTF	TGCGCCAGCAGCTTGGGACACTCTCATGGCTACACCTTC
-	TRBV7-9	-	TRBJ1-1	CASSLDDSTEAFF	TGTGCCAGCAGCTTAGACGATAGCACTGAAGCTTTCTTT
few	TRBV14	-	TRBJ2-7	CASSPREHEQYF	TGTGCCAGCTCCCCCAGGGAGCACGAGCAGTACTTC
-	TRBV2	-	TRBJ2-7	CASLFGGPYEQYF	TGTGCCAGCCTCTTTGGAGGGCCTTACGAGCAGTACTTC
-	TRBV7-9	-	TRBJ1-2	CASSLRQNGYTF	TGTGCCAGCAGCCTAAGACAGAATGGCTACACCTTC
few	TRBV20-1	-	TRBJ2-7	CSARARATGGYEQYF	TGCAGTGCTAGAGCGCGGGCAACTGGGGGTTACGAGCAGTACTTC
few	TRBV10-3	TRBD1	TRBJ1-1	CAIRDGTAYTEAFF	TGTGCCATCAGAGACGGGACAGCCTACACTGAAGCTTTCTTT
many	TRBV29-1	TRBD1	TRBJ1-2	CSGQGTYGYTF	TGCAGCGGACAGGGCACCTATGGCTACACCTTC
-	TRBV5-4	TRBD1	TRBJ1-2	CASSDGTAPDGYTF	TGTGCCAGCAGCGACGGGACAGCCCCGGATGGCTACACCTTC
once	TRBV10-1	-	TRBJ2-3	CASSESVETTDTQYF	TGCGCCAGCAGTGAGTCTGTAGAGACTACAGATACGCAGTATTTT
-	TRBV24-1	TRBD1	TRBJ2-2	CATSDPGQSNTGELFF	TGTGCCACCAGTGACCCGGGACAGAGTAACACCGGGGAGCTGTTTTTT